The source of this T cell receptor (beta chain) is a study of T cell repertoires in cytomegalovirus infection. Findings of the study overall: Clonotypes of TCR beta that were HLA-C-restricted and CMV-specific dominated the ex vivo response.

This clonotype was detected a few times. Antigen: not known. The CDR3 is 14 amino acids. The germline V and J ends were trimmed by 2 bases and 6 bases, with 14 bases remaining between them. TCRdb re-called the reads with MiXCR, one entry per CDR3 protein. Among roughly 720,000 distinct CDR3 sequences listed, roughly a third were seen once. The chain couples TRBV12-3 or TRBV12-4 to TRBJ2-7, with D possibly TRBD2 on 6 matching bases. The TCR originated in a human donor in good health (CMV status not recorded). Some clones in this sample may be carry-over from other donors' samples. Sequencing was carried out using PBMCs. The CDR3: CASSLRRGPLEQYF. CDR3 sequence (DNA): TGTGCCAGCAGTTTAAGGCGGGGACCCCTCGAGCAGTACTTC.